The 13 T cell receptor beta chains given below trace back to one sample, sequenced in a study of neurological immune-mediated disorders. MiXCR, run by TCRdb on the 5' RACE reads, gives a single entry per CDR3 protein. Altogether about 41,000 distinct CDR3 sequences are present, around 15% being singletons, with the ten largest covering approximately 3.6%. The sample consisted of CD4+ T cells from blood. These receptors were obtained from an older woman with HTLV-1-associated myelopathy (HAM/TSP).

This clonotype was detected only a few times. CDR3 DNA: TGCAGTGCTAGTCGCGCGGGGAGATCCACAGATACGCAGTATTTT. Its protein is CSASRAGRSTDTQYF. The chain couples TRBV20-1 to TRBJ2-3; maybe TRBD2 (6 bases). The CDR3 spans 15 residues. The germline CDR1 and CDR2 sequences are DFQATT and SNEGSKA (reference sequence). V was shortened by 3 bases and J by 2 bases, with 15 bases between the two germline ends.

This clonotype was counted ten times or more. This rearrangement joins TRBV20-1 to TRBJ2-7; 7 bases match TRBD1. The CDR3 is 14 residues long. CDR1 and CDR2 (germline): DFQATT, SNEGSKA (reference sequence). V lost 3 bases to trimming and J lost 4 bases; unmatched junction nucleotides: 9. CDR3 nucleotide sequence: TGCAGTGCTAGGGTCGAGACAGGGATTTACGAGCAGTACTTC. It specifies CSARVETGIYEQYF.

This clonotype was recorded at least ten times. This chain connects TRBV20-1 to TRBJ2-1; no clear D. V lost 3 bases and J 4 bases, leaving 13 bases between the germline ends. This CDR3 is 14 amino acids long. Germline V gives CDR1 DFQATT, CDR2 SNEGSKA (reference sequence). CDR3 sequence reads: CSARQKRVYNEQFF. As DNA, the CDR3 is TGCAGTGCTAGGCAAAAAAGGGTATACAATGAGCAGTTCTTC.

The V gene is TRBV18, the J gene TRBJ1-1; D gene unclear. Germline V lookup: CDR1 KGHSH, CDR2 LQKENI. This CDR3 spans 13 amino acids. Trimming pared 3 bases from V and 7 bases from J, leaving 12 bases between. CDR3 sequence (DNA): TGTGCCAGCTCACCCAGAGGCGGCGATGAAGCTTTCTTT. Translation gives CASSPRGGDEAFF.

This clonotype has a count of ten or more. J is TRBJ1-6 and V is TRBV20-1; D not resolved. The V and J ends lost 3 bases and 10 bases respectively, with 10 bases between them. The CDR3 is made up of 12 amino acids. The germline CDR1 and CDR2 sequences are DFQATT and SNEGSKA (reference sequence). CDR3 sequence: CSASEGNSPLHF. DNA for the CDR3: TGCAGTGCTAGCGAAGGAAACTCACCCCTCCACTTT.

This clonotype was recorded many times. The V gene is TRBV5-6, the J gene TRBJ1-2, with a possible D match to TRBD1 (5 bases). This CDR3 comprises 14 residues. Germline loops: CDR1 SGHDT, CDR2 YYEEEE. V was shortened by 4 bases and J by 0 bases, with 10 bases between the two germline ends. The chain's CDR3 is CASSRRGANYGYTF. DNA for the CDR3: TGTGCCAGCAGCCGCCGGGGGGCTAACTATGGCTACACCTTC.

The chain is built from TRBV3-1 and TRBJ2-1, with a possible D match to TRBD2 (5 bases). This CDR3 has 15 residues. Germline CDR1 reads LGHDT; CDR2 reads YNNKEL (reference sequence). Trimming cost V 10 bases and J 6 bases, with 22 bases left between them. CDR3 amino acids: CANGHGVAGGNEQFF. CDR3 DNA sequence: TGTGCCAACGGCCACGGGGTGGCAGGCGGCAATGAGCAGTTCTTC.

There are many counts of this clonotype. The chain recombines TRBV9 with TRBJ2-7; 7 nucleotides agree with TRBD2. CDR3 length equals 15 residues. V was pared by 4 bases and J by 3 bases, with 10 bases of the junction left unmatched. The germline V gene encodes CDR1 SGDLS and CDR2 YYNGEE. The DNA of the CDR3 is TGTGCCAGCAGCCCACCCGGGACTACTAACTACGAGCAGTACTTC. It yields the protein CASSPPGTTNYEQYF.

The CDR3 sequence is CSAGLGGAANEKLFF. DNA for the CDR3: TGCAGTGCTGGCCTCGGGGGGGCGGCCAATGAAAAACTGTTTTTT. The chain uses TRBV20-1 and TRBJ1-4; tentative D call: TRBD1 (6 bases). Germline CDR1 is DFQATT and CDR2 is SNEGSKA (reference sequence). The CDR3 length is 15 residues. Trimming removed 5 bases from V and 5 bases from J, with 18 bases in between.

The gene calls are TRBV3-1 and TRBJ1-2, with D hard to call. The V gene lost 8 bases and the J gene lost 4 bases, with 17 bases spanning the gap. Per the germline V gene, CDR1 is LGHDT and CDR2 is YNNKEL (reference sequence). This CDR3 region has 14 residues. CDR3 sequence (DNA): TGTGCCAGCCAAGGTACAAGGAACCCCTATGGCTACACCTTC. This codes for CASQGTRNPYGYTF.

In regard to this clonotype: One end of the junction fails to match germline, which may point to a read error. The chain links TRBV3-1 to TRBJ1-1; 7 bases are a match to TRBD1. CDR1 LGHDT and CDR2 YNNKEL come from the germline V gene (reference sequence). CDR3 size: 15 residues. Here the CDR3 DNA reads TGCGCCAGCAGCCACAGGGGACAGTGGAACACTGAAGCTTTCTTT. As protein: CASSHRGQWNTEAFF.

In this sample, this clonotype turned up many times. J is TRBJ1-1 and V is TRBV5-1; weak D call: TRBD1 (6 bases). V shed 0 bases and J shed 3 bases, with 12 bases lying between them. Germline CDR1 reads SGHRS; CDR2 reads YFSETQ. There are 15 residues in the CDR3. CDR3 sequence reads: CASSLEQGGDTEAFF. The CDR3 DNA sequence: TGCGCCAGCAGCTTGGAACAGGGCGGAGACACTGAAGCTTTCTTT.

This clonotype was seen many times. The chain recombines TRBV7-9 with TRBJ1-1, with 7 positions matching TRBD1. Per germline, CDR1 SEHNR and CDR2 FQNEAQ (reference sequence). V lost 4 bases to trimming and J lost 4 bases; unmatched junction nucleotides: 9. This CDR3 is 15 amino acids long. This chain's CDR3 is CASSWTGRGSTEAFF. The DNA for the CDR3 is TGTGCCAGCAGCTGGACAGGAAGGGGGAGCACTGAAGCTTTCTTT.